This T cell receptor (beta chain) was retrieved from a study of early T cells in non-severe SARS-CoV-2 infection. Many counts were recorded for this clonotype. J was trimmed by 4 bases and V by 6 bases; bases with no gene match: 18. The CDR3 is 18 amino acids. Germline CDR1 is SGHDT and CDR2 is YYEEEE. Tagging with unique molecular identifiers was applied to individual cDNA molecules. TCRdb re-called the 5' RACE reads through MiXCR, storing one row per CDR3 protein. The sample holds 40,000 to 45,000 distinct CDR3 sequences, around 6.1% seen once. V usage is TRBV5-6 and J usage is TRBJ2-5; 10 nucleotides agree with TRBD2. The source material was whole blood, sampled at baseline. This sequence originates from an adult who was a healthcare worker with PCR-confirmed SARS-CoV-2 infection or an uninfected control (not recorded which). This chain's CDR3 is CASTRRLAGVGGGETQYF. Written as DNA, the CDR3 is TGTGCCAGCACCCGGCGGCTAGCGGGGGTTGGCGGCGGAGAGACCCAGTACTTC.